The 3 T cell receptor beta chains in this list originate from one sample, sequenced in a study of blood T cell repertoires in COVID-19 (TCRdb year 2020). The receptor library was made with the immunoSEQ multiplex PCR assay. TCRdb's version of the immuneACCESS table is confined to in-frame rearrangements and falls short of the full clone set. An unresolved V gene accounts for under half of the shortfall where checked; the remainder is of unknown origin. The sample table contains some 43,000 clones; only one count was recorded for 81% of them. The ten largest clonotypes hold approximately 37% of the sample. The specimen sequenced was peripheral blood. The origin of the receptors is a man aged 40-49 years with active or convalescent COVID-19.

This sequence joins TRBV14 and TRBJ2-2; 8 positions match TRBD2. Germline V CDR1 and CDR2: SGHDN, FVKESK. CDR3 length equals 17 residues. V trimming: 4 bases; J trimming: 6 bases; junction bases outside the gene matches: 13. CDR3 sequence reads: CASSPFFGRASAGELFF. In DNA, the CDR3 is TGTGCCAGCAGCCCCTTCTTCGGGAGGGCCAGTGCCGGGGAGCTGTTTTTT. Full variable domain (rest looked up from reference TRBV14 and TRBJ2-2): EAGVTQFPSHSVIEKGQTVTLRCDPISGHDNLYWYRRVMGKEIKFLLHFVKESKQDESGMPNNRFLAERTGGTYSTLKVQPAELEDSGVYFCASSPFFGRASAGELFFGEGSRLTVL.

This rearrangement joins TRBV19 to TRBJ2-2, with 14 bases aligning to TRBD2. From germline, CDR1 is LNHDA and CDR2 SQIVND (reference sequence). After removal of 4 bases from V and 5 bases from J, the junction contained 21 bases not matched to a gene. This CDR3 has 22 residues. In nucleotides, the CDR3 is TGTGCCAGTAGTACGGCCCTTGAGACTAGCGGGAGGGCCGTTAGGAGAACCGGGGAGCTGTTTTTT. The encoded protein is CASSTALETSGRAVRRTGELFF.

This sequence joins TRBV5-4 and TRBJ2-5; TRBD1 might be the D (7 bases). There are 17 residues in the CDR3. Germline V gene sequence: CDR1 SGHNT, CDR2 YYREEE (reference sequence). V gave up 4 bases and J gave up 1 base, with 20 bases separating them. The DNA for the CDR3 is TGTGCCAGCAGCCGCGGGATAGCACGGACAGGCCAAGAGACCCAGTACTTC. Protein: CASSRGIARTGQETQYF. Combining the CDR3 with reference TRBV5-4 and TRBJ2-5 gives the whole variable domain ETGVTQSPTHLIKTRGQQVTLRCSSQSGHNTVSWYQQALGQGPQFIFQYYREEENGRGNFPPRFSGLQFPNYSSELNVNALELDDSALYLCASSRGIARTGQETQYFGPGTRLLVL.